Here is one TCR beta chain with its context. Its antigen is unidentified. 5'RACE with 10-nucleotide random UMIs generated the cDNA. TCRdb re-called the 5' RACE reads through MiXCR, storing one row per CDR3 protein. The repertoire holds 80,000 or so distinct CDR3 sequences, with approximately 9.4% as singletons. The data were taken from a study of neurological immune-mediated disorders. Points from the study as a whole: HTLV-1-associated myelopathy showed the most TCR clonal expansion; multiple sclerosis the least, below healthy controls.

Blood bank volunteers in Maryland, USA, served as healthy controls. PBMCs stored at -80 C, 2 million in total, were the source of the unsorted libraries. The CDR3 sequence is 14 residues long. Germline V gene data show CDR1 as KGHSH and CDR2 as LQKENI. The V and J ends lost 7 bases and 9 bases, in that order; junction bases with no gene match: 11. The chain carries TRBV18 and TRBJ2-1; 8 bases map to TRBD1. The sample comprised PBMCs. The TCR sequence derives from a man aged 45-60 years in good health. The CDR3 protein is CASLSSRGLGEQFF. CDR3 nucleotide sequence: TGTGCCAGCTTGTCCTCCAGGGGGCTGGGTGAGCAGTTCTTC.